This is a list of T cell receptor beta chains from one sample in a study of CXCR3-negative and CXCR3-positive naive CD8 T cells. No DNA is given; TCRdb re-called the 5' RACE reads and lists each CDR3 protein once. This repertoire includes roughly 40,000 distinct CDR3 sequences. The material sequenced was memory CD8+ T cells from blood. Every receptor here comes from a human donor in good health. Some clones in this sample may be carry-over from other donors' samples. Each CDR3 is given with its conserved first and last residue. The size entry is marked missing in some rows and otherwise reads once, few, many or a size class.

j_call v_call clone_size cdr3_aa
TRBJ2-1 TRBV27 . CASSSRSGTGVHEQFF
TRBJ2-7 TRBV13 . CASRGGTIYEQYF
TRBJ2-5 TRBV4-2 . CASSLTTGGGETQYF
TRBJ1-5 TRBV15 . CATSRDRRDQPQHF
TRBJ1-5 TRBV6-5 . CASIHPRDRGGDQPQHF
TRBJ2-7 TRBV7-9 . CASTVEVESSYEQYF
TRBJ1-1 TRBV5-1 . CASSLVAGNTEAFF
TRBJ2-1 TRBV7-9 . CASSLRTLGEQFF
TRBJ1-1 TRBV12-3/TRBV12-4 . CASGKGATEAFF
TRBJ2-7 TRBV4-2 medium-sized CASSQGTGDSYEQYF
TRBJ2-5 TRBV7-2 . CASSLGGVVQETQYF